This T cell receptor beta chain was retrieved from a study of cytomegalovirus exposure and HLA in healthy donors. Study-wide points: A later analysis showed HLA-associated TCR beta chains outstripping equally common others in clonal expansion. One variant, a missense change in DCLRE1C, was linked in a later analysis to TCR beta V- and J-gene trimming. By a later analysis, the bulk of CMV-associated TCR beta chains appeared HLA-restricted.

Both 60 Vbeta primers and 13 Jbeta primers went into the PCR. Libraries were prepared by immunoSEQ multiplex PCR; TCRdb keeps only in-frame clonotypes and omits some of them. The sample carries roughly 120,000 clones, about three quarters recorded once. A remark on this clone: Antigen unknown.

The germline gives CDR1 SGHNT, CDR2 YYREEE (reference sequence). The ends lost 0 bases at V and 7 bases at J; junction bases unmatched: 5. The CDR3 runs 15 residues. This chain links TRBV5-4 with TRBJ2-2, with TRBD2 identical over 8 bases. The specimen sequenced was PBMCs. The clonotype comes from a human donor in good health. The CDR3 DNA reads as TGTGCCAGCAGCTTGGCGGGGGGGGCCGGCGGGGAGCTGTTTTTT. Protein product: CASSLAGGAGGELFF.